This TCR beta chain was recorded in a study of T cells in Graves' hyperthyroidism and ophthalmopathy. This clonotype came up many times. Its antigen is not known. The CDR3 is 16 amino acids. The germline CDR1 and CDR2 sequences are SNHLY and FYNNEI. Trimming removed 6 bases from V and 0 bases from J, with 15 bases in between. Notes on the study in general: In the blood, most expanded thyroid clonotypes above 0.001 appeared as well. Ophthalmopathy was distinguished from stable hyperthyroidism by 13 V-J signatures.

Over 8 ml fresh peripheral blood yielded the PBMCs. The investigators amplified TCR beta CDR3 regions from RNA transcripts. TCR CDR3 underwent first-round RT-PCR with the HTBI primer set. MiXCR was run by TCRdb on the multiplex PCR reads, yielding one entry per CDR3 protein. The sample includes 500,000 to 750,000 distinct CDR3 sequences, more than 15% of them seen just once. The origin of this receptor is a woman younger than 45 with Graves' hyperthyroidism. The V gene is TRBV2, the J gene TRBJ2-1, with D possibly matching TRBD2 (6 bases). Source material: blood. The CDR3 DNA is TGTGCCAGCAGACACCGGGGACTTGACTCCTACAATGAGCAGTTCTTC. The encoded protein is CASRHRGLDSYNEQFF.